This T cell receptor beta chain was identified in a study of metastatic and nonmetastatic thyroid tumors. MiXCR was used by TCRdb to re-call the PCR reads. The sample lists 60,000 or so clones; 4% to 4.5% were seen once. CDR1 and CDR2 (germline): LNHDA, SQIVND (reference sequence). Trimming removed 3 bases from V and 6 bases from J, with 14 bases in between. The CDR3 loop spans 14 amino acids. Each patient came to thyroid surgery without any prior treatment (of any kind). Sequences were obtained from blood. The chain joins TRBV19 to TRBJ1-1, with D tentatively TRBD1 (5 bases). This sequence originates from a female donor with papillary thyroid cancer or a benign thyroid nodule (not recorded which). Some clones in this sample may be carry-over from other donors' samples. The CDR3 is CASSIISPGAEAFF. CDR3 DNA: TGTGCCAGTAGTATCATCTCCCCGGGGGCTGAAGCTTTCTTT.